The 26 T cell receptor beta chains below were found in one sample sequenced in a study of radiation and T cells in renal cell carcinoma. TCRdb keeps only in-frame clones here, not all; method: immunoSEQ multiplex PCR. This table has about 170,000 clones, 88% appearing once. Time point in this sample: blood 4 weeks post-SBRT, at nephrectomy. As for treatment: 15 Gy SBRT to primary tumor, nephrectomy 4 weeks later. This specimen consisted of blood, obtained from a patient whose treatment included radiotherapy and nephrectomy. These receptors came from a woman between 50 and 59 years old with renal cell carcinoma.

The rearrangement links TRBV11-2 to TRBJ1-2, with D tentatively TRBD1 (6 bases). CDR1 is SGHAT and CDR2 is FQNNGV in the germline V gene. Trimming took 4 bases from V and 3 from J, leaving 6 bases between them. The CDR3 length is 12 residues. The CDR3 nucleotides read TGTGCCAGCAGCTCAGGGGACTATGGCTACACCTTC. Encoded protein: CASSSGDYGYTF.

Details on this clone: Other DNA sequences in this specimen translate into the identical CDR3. CDR3 in amino acids: CSASSGNTIYF. CDR3 DNA sequence: TGCAGTGCTAGTTCGGGAAACACCATATATTTT. The V gene is TRBV20-1, the J gene TRBJ1-3; D remains ambiguous. The CDR3 loop spans 11 amino acids. CDR1 DFQATT and CDR2 SNEGSKA come from the germline V gene (reference sequence). V was trimmed by 3 bases and J by 4 bases, leaving 4 bases between them.

For the CDR3, the DNA is TGCGCCAGCAGCTCGACAGGGGACATGAACACTGAAGCTTTCTTT. Amino acids: CASSSTGDMNTEAFF. The chain carries TRBV5-1 and TRBJ1-1; 8 nucleotides align to TRBD1. The CDR3 has 15 amino acids. Germline V gene lookup returns CDR1 SGHRS and CDR2 YFSETQ. V dropped 3 bases and J dropped 0; count of bases not matched to a gene: 4.

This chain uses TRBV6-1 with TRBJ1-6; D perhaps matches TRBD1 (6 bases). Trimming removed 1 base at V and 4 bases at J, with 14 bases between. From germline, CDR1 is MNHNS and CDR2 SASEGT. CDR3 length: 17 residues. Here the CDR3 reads CASSEVPSGAYNSPLHF. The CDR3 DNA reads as TGTGCCAGCAGTGAAGTTCCGTCAGGGGCGTATAATTCACCCCTCCACTTT.

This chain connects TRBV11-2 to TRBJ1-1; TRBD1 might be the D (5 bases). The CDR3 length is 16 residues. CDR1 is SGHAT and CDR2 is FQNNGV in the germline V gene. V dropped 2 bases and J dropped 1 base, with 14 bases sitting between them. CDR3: CASSLFSGHQNTEAFF. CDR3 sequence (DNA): TGTGCCAGCAGCTTATTTTCCGGACACCAGAACACTGAAGCTTTCTTT.

Here the CDR3 DNA reads TGTGCCATCAGTGAGGGACCACAGGGGGACGACACTGAAGCTTTCTTT. This sequence encodes CAISEGPQGDDTEAFF. The chain is built from TRBV10-3 and TRBJ1-1; 8 bases map to TRBD1. Trimming took 2 bases from V and 3 from J; bases not matched to a gene: 8. Germline V gene data show CDR1 as ENHRY and CDR2 as SYGVKD. CDR3 size: 16 residues.

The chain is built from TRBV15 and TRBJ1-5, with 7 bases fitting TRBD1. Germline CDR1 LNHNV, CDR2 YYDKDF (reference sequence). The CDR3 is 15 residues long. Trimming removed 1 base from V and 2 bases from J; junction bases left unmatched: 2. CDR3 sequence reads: CATSRVGGGNQPQHF. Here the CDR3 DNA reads TGTGCCACCAGCAGAGTAGGGGGCGGCAATCAGCCCCAGCATTTT.

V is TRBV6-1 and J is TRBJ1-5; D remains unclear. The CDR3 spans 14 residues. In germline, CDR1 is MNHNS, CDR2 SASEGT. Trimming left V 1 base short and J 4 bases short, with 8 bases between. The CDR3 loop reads CASSEDGANQPQHF. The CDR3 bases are TGTGCCAGCAGTGAAGATGGAGCAAATCAGCCCCAGCATTTT.

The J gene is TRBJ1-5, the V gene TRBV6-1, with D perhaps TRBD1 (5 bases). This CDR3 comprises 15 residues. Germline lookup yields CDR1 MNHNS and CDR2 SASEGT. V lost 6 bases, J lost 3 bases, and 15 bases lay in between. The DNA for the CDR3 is TGTGCCAGCAGATCGACAGTATACTACAATCAGCCCCAGCATTTT. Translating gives CASRSTVYYNQPQHF.

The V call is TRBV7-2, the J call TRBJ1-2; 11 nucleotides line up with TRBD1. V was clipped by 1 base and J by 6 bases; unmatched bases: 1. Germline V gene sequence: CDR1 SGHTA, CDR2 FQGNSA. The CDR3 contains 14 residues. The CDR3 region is CASSLGTGGDGYTF. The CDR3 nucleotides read TGTGCCAGCAGCTTAGGGACAGGGGGCGATGGCTACACCTTC.

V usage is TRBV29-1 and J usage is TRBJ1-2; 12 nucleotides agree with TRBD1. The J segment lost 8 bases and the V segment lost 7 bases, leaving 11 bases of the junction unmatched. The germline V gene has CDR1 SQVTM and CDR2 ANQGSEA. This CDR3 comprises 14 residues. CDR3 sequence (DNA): TGCAGCGCCTATCCGGGACAGGGGGCGGAAGGCTACACCTTC. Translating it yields CSAYPGQGAEGYTF.

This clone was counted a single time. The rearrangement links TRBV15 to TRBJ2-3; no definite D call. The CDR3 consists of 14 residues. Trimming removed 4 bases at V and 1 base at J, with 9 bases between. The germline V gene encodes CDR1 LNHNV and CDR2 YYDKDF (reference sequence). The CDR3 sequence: CATSIDKGTDTQYF. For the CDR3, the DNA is TGTGCCACCAGCATAGACAAGGGCACAGATACGCAGTATTTT.

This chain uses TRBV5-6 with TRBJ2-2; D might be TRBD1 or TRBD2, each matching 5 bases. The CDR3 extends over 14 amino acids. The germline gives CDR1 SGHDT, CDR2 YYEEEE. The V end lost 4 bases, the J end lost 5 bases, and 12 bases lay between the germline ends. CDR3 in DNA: TGTGCCAGCAGCCGGGACCTTAATACCGGGGAGCTGTTTTTT. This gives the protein CASSRDLNTGELFF.

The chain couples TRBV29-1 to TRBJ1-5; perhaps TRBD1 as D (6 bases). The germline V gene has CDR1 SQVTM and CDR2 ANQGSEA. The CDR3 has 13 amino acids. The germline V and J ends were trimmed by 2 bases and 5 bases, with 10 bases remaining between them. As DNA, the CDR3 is TGCAGCGTTGAACTGTCAGGGGATCAGCCCCAGCATTTT. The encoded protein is CSVELSGDQPQHF.

CDR3: CASSPHRGVGNTEAFF. Written as DNA, the CDR3 is TGTGCCAGCAGTCCACATAGGGGGGTAGGGAACACTGAAGCTTTCTTT. The J gene is TRBJ1-1, the V gene TRBV6-6; possible D gene TRBD1, 6 bases. Germline V gene sequence: CDR1 MNHNY, CDR2 SVGAGI (reference sequence). The CDR3 is 16 amino acids. V was cut by 5 bases and J by 1 base, with 17 bases left in between.

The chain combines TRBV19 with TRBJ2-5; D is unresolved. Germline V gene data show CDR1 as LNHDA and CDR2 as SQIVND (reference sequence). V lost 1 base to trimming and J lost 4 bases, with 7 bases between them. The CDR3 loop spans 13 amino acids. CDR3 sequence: CASSIGGRETQYF. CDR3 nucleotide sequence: TGTGCCAGTAGTATAGGAGGTCGAGAGACCCAGTACTTC.

The CDR3 is CASTGTSGSNEQFF. The CDR3 region has the DNA TGTGCCAGCACGGGGACTAGCGGAAGCAATGAGCAGTTCTTC. This sequence joins TRBV6-5 and TRBJ2-1, with 11 nucleotides matching TRBD2. There are 14 residues in the CDR3. Trimming cost V 7 bases and J 6 bases; bases outside gene matches: 5. The germline V gene encodes CDR1 MNHEY and CDR2 SVGAGI.

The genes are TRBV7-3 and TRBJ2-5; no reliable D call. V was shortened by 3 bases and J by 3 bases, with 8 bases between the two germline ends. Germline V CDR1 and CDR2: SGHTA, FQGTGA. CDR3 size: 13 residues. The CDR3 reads CASSFGGEETQYF. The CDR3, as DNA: TGTGCCAGCAGCTTCGGCGGTGAAGAGACCCAGTACTTC.

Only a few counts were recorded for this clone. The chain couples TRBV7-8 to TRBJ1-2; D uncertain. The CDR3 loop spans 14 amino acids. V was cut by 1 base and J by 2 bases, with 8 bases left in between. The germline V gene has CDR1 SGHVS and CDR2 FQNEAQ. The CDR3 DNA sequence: TGTGCCAGCAGCTTAGATGGCGCCAACTATGGCTACACCTTC. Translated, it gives CASSLDGANYGYTF.

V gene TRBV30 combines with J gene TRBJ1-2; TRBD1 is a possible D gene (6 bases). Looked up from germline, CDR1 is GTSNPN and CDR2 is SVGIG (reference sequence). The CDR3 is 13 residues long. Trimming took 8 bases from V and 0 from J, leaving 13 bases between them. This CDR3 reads CAGQTGTNYGYTF. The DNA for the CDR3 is TGTGCCGGGCAGACAGGCACTAACTATGGCTACACCTTC.

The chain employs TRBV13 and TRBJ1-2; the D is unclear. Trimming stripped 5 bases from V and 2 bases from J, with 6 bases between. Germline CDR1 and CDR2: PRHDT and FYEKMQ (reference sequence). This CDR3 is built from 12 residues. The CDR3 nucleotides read TGTGCCAGCAGCCTCCCAAACTATGGCTACACCTTC. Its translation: CASSLPNYGYTF.

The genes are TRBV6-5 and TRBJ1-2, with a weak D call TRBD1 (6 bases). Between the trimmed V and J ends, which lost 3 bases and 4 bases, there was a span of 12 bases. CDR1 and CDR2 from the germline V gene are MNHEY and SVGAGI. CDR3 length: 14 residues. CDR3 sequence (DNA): TGTGCCAGCAGTTATGTTACAGGGTCCTATGGCTACACCTTC. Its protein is CASSYVTGSYGYTF.

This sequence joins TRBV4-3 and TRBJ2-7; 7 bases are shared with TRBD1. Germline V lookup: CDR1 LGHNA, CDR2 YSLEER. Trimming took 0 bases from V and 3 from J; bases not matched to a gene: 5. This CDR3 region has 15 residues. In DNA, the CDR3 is TGCGCCAGCAGCCAAGATGACGACAGGGTCTACGAGCAGTACTTC. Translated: CASSQDDDRVYEQYF.

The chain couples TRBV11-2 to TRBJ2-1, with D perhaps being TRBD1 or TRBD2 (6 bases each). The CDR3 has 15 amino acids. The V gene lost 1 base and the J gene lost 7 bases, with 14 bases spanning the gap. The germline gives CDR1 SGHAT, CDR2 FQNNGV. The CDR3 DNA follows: TGTGCCAGCAGCTTAGGGCCAGGGGCGGGGAATGAGCAGTTCTTC. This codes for CASSLGPGAGNEQFF.

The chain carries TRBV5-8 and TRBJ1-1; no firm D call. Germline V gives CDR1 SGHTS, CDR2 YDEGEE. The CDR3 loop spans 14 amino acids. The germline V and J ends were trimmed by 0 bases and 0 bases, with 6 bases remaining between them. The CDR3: CASSLDRVNTEAFF. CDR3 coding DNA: TGTGCCAGCAGCTTGGACAGAGTGAACACTGAAGCTTTCTTT.

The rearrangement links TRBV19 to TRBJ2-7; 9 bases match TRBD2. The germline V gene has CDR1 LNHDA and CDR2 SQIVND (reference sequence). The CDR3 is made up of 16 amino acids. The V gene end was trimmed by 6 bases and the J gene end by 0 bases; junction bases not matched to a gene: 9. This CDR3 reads CASRSTSGGLSYEQYF. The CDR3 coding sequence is TGTGCCAGTAGATCTACAAGCGGGGGGCTCTCCTACGAGCAGTACTTC.